These T cell receptor beta chains were read from a single sample in a study of control samples from healthy donors and cancer patients. Only in-frame clones appear in the TCRdb table, and some are missing; sequencing was by immunoSEQ multiplex PCR. The data show under 70,000 clones, with roughly 95% seen just once and roughly 0.99% held by the top ten. The source material was blood. The source of these receptors is a woman under 30 in good health. The CDR3 runs from the conserved cysteine through the conserved F or W. Fields, in order: clone size, J gene, D gene, V gene, CDR3 protein, CDR3 DNA. A D gene is named only where the DNA matches it firmly. Some rows have no size entry. The others give once, few or many, or a class for an expanded clone.

- TRBJ2-7 - TRBV13 CASSSGTGLLAGNYEQYF TGTGCCAGCAGTTCCGGGACAGGGCTACTAGCGGGGAACTACGAGCAGTACTTC
- TRBJ2-1 - TRBV28 CATSFFRSNEQFF TGTGCCACCAGTTTTTTTCGGAGCAATGAGCAGTTCTTC
- TRBJ1-2 - TRBV30 CAWSVMGAGGYTF TGTGCCTGGAGTGTGATGGGGGCGGGTGGCTACACCTTC
- TRBJ1-2 - TRBV29-1 CSVGEGLHGYTF TGCAGCGTTGGAGAGGGGCTTCATGGCTACACCTTC
- TRBJ1-3 - TRBV9 CASSFSPTDSGNTIYF TGTGCCAGCAGCTTCTCCCCGACAGACTCTGGAAACACCATATATTTT
- TRBJ1-1 - TRBV6-6 CASSPRIHFEAFF TGTGCCAGCAGTCCTCGGATACATTTTGAAGCTTTCTTT
- TRBJ2-7 - TRBV6-6 CASSSSIPPNEQYF TGTGCCAGCAGTTCTTCCATCCCCCCCAACGAGCAGTACTTC
- TRBJ2-5 - TRBV19 CASSIGRNRQQETQYF TGTGCCAGTAGTATAGGGAGGAACCGACAGCAAGAGACCCAGTACTTC
- TRBJ2-3 - TRBV9 CASSGTSDTQYF TGTGCCAGCAGCGGCACCTCGGATACGCAGTATTTT
- TRBJ2-5 - TRBV5-5 CASSLGGGLETQYF TGTGCCAGCAGCTTGGGTGGAGGATTAGAGACCCAGTACTTC
- TRBJ1-4 TRBD1 TRBV6-5 CASSYRDSEKLFF TGTGCCAGCAGTTACCGGGACAGTGAAAAACTGTTTTTT
- TRBJ2-7 TRBD2 TRBV10-3 CAISVAGTYEQYF TGTGCCATCAGCGTAGCGGGGACTTACGAGCAGTACTTC
once TRBJ2-2 TRBD1 TRBV5-4 CASSSGTGTTGELFF TGTGCCAGCAGCTCAGGGACAGGGACTACCGGGGAGCTGTTTTTT
- TRBJ2-7 TRBD2 TRBV12-5 CASGLNGGSIYEQYF TGTGCTAGTGGTTTGAACGGGGGGTCGATCTACGAGCAGTACTTC
- TRBJ1-1 - TRBV10-3 CAIRGGTEAFF TGTGCCATCAGGGGGGGTACTGAAGCTTTCTTT
- TRBJ2-7 TRBD2 TRBV5-1 CASPWGGEQYF TGCGCCAGCCCCTGGGGGGGCGAGCAGTACTTC
- TRBJ1-1 - TRBV7-9 CASSGGTNTEAFF TGTGCCAGCAGCGGGGGGACTAACACTGAAGCTTTCTTT
- TRBJ2-2 TRBD2 TRBV4-2 CASSPPGLVDTGELFF TGTGCCAGCAGCCCACCGGGACTAGTGGATACCGGGGAGCTGTTTTTT
- TRBJ2-2 - TRBV11-2 CASSPPTGNTGELFF TGTGCCAGCAGCCCGCCGACAGGGAACACCGGGGAGCTGTTTTTT
- TRBJ2-1 TRBD2 TRBV9 CASSPRTSGAISSYNEQFF TGTGCCAGCAGCCCTCGGACTAGCGGGGCTATTAGCTCCTACAATGAGCAGTTCTTC
- TRBJ1-2 - TRBV6-5 CASTRKGNYGYTF TGTGCCAGCACCCGGAAGGGAAACTATGGCTACACCTTC
- TRBJ2-5 - TRBV28 CASSFLYDRPQETQYF TGTGCCAGCAGTTTTCTGTACGACAGACCCCAAGAGACCCAGTACTTC
once TRBJ1-6 - TRBV7-8 CASTQGLIHNSPLHF TGTGCCAGCACTCAGGGGTTAATTCATAATTCACCCCTCCACTTT
once TRBJ1-2 - TRBV4-1 CASSHPPGFQVGYTF TGCGCCAGCAGCCATCCACCAGGGTTCCAGGTTGGCTACACCTTC
- TRBJ2-3 - TRBV6-2/TRBV6-3 CASSRLADTQYF TGTGCCAGCAGTCGACTTGCAGATACGCAGTATTTT
- TRBJ1-2 - TRBV7-9 CASSLIDGVYGYTF TGTGCCAGCAGCTTGATCGACGGTGTCTATGGCTACACCTTC
- TRBJ2-3 - TRBV4-1 CASSQVLDRATDTQYF TGCGCCAGCAGCCAAGTTTTGGATAGAGCCACAGATACGCAGTATTTT
- TRBJ1-2 TRBD1 TRBV20-1 CSASKGTGVYGYTF TGCAGTGCTAGTAAGGGGACAGGGGTCTATGGCTACACCTTC
- TRBJ2-7 TRBD1 TRBV18 CASSPSRDSYEQYF TGTGCCAGCTCACCGTCCCGGGACAGCTACGAGCAGTACTTC
- TRBJ1-5 - TRBV2 CASSEAGLKQPQHF TGTGCCAGCAGTGAAGCGGGGTTGAAGCAGCCCCAGCATTTT
- TRBJ1-1 TRBD1 TRBV6-5 CASSYSASGGETEAFF TGTGCCAGCAGTTACTCGGCTTCAGGGGGGGAGACTGAAGCTTTCTTT
- TRBJ1-1 TRBD1 TRBV6-6 CASRKQGAAAFF TGTGCCAGCAGAAAACAGGGGGCGGCAGCTTTCTTT
once TRBJ2-1 - TRBV18 CASSLRSGKGASNEQFF TGTGCCAGCTCCCTCAGGAGCGGGAAGGGGGCGAGCAATGAGCAGTTCTTC
- TRBJ1-2 - TRBV12-3/TRBV12-4 CATSRTVTYGYTF TGTGCCACTTCCCGTACGGTAACTTATGGCTACACCTTC
few TRBJ2-1 TRBD1 TRBV5-1 CASSRTGGYYNEQFF TGCGCCAGCAGCCGGACAGGGGGTTATTACAATGAGCAGTTCTTC
- TRBJ1-4 TRBD1 TRBV2 CASGTGGINEKLFF TGTGCCAGCGGAACAGGGGGAATTAATGAAAAACTGTTTTTT